Sequencing of this TCR beta chain was carried out in a study of T cells in Graves' hyperthyroidism and ophthalmopathy. Study-wide context: Once the initial diagnosis was made, peripheral blood was obtained before any treatment.

The TCR beta CDR3 regions underwent amplification using RNA transcripts as the source. HTBI primers were the set used in a first-round RT-PCR of the TCR CDR3. From the multiplex PCR reads, TCRdb called clonotypes with MiXCR, one entry per CDR3 protein. The table records hundreds of thousands of distinct CDR3 sequences, 14% of them present only once. This TCR was sampled from a young woman with Graves' hyperthyroidism. The sequencing input was blood.

The CDR3 coding sequence is TGTGCCAGTAGTATTCGTAGACGGACGAGCTATGGCTACACCTTC. Amino acid sequence: CASSIRRRTSYGYTF. This chain links TRBV7-9 with TRBJ1-2; D uncertain. Germline V gene data show CDR1 as SEHNR and CDR2 as FQNEAQ (reference sequence). This CDR3 is 15 amino acids long. Trimming shortened V by 9 bases and J by 4 bases, and 21 bases separated the two germline ends.